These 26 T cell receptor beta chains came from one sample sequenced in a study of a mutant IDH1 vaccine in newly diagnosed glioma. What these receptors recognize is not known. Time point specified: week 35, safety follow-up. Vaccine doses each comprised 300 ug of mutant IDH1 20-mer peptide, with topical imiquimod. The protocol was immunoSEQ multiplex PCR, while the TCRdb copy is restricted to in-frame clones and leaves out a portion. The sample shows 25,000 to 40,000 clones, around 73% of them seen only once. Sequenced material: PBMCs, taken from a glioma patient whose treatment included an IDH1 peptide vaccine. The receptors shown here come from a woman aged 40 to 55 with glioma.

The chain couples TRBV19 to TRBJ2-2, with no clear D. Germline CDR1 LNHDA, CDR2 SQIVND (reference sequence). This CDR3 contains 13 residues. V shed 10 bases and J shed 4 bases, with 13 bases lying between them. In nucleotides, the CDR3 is TGTGCCACCTCCTGGGTGGTCACCGGGGAGCTGTTTTTT. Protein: CATSWVVTGELFF.

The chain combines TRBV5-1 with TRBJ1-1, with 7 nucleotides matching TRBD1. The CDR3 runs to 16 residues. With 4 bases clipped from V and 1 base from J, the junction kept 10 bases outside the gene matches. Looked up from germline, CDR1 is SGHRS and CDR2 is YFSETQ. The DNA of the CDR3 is TGCGCCAGCAGCCCCGGACAGGTTGGGAGGAACACTGAAGCTTTCTTT. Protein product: CASSPGQVGRNTEAFF.

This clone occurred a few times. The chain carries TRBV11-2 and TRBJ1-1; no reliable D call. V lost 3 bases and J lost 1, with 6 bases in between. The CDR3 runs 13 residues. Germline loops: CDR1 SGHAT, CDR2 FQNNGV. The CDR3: CASSFQSNTEAFF. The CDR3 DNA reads TGTGCCAGCAGCTTTCAGTCGAACACTGAAGCTTTCTTT.

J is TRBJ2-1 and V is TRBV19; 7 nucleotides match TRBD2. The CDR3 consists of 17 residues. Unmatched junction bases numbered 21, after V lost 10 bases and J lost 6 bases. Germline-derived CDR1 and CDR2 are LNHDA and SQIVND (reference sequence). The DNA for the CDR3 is TGTGCCACTAGAGGAGGGCGGGGGTTACCGCTTGGCAATGAGCAGTTCTTC. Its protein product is CATRGGRGLPLGNEQFF.

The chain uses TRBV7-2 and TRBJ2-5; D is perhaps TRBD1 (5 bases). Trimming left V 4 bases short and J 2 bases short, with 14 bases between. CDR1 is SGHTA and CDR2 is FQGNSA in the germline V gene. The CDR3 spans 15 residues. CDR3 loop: CASSSPRAVQETQYF. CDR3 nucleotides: TGTGCCAGCAGCTCCCCCAGGGCGGTACAAGAGACCCAGTACTTC. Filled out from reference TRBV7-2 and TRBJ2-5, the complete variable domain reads GAGVSQSPSNKVTEKGKDVELRCDPISGHTALYWYRQSLGQGLEFLIYFQGNSAPDKSGLPSDRFSAERTGGSVSTLTIQRTQQEDSAVYLCASSSPRAVQETQYFGPGTRLLVL.

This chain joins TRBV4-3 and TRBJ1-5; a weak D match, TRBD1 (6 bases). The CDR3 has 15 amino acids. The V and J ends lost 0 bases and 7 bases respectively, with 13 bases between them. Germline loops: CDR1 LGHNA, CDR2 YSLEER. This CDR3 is CASSQDMDSGQPQHF. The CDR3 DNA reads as TGCGCCAGCAGCCAAGATATGGACAGTGGACAGCCCCAGCATTTT.

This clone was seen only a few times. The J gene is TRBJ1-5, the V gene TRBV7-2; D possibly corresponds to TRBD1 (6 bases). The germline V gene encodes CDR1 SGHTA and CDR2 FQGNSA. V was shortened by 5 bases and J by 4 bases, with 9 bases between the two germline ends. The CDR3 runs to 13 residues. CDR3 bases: TGTGCCAGCAGCCTAAGGGGGAATCAGCCCCAGCATTTT. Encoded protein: CASSLRGNQPQHF.

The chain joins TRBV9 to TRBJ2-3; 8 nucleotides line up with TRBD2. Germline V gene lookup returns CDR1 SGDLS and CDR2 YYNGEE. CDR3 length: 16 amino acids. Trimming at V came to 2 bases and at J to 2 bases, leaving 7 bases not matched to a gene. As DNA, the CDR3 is TGTGCCAGCAGCGTCGGTACTAGCGGAGACACAGATACGCAGTATTTT. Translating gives CASSVGTSGDTDTQYF.

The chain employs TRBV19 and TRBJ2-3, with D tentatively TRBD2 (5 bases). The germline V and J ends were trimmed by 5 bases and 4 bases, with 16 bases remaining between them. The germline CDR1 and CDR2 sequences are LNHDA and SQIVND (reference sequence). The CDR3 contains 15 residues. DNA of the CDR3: TGTGCCAGTAGTCTGCCCGGGGTGCCCGCAGATACGCAGTATTTT. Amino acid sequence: CASSLPGVPADTQYF. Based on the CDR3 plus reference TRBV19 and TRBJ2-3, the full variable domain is DGGITQSPKYLFRKEGQNVTLSCEQNLNHDAMYWYRQDPGQGLRLIYYSQIVNDFQKGDIAEGYSVSREKKESFPLTVTSAQKNPTAFYLCASSLPGVPADTQYFGPGTRLTVL.

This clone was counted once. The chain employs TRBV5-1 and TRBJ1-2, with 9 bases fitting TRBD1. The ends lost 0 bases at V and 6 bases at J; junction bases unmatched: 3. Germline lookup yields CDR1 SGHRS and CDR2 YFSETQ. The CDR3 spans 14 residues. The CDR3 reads CASSLDRDRDGYTF. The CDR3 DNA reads TGCGCCAGCAGCTTGGACCGGGACAGGGATGGCTACACCTTC.

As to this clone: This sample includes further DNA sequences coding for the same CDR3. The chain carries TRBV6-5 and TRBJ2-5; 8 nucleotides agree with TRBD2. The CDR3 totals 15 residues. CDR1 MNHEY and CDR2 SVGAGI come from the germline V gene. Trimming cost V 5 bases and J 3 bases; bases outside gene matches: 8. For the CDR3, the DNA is TGTGCCAGCAGTGCCGGGACTAGTGGCAAAGAGACCCAGTACTTC. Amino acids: CASSAGTSGKETQYF.

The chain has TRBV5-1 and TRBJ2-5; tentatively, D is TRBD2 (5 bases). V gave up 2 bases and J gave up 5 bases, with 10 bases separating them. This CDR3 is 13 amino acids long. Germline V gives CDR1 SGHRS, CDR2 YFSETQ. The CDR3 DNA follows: TGCGCCAGCAGCTTAGGGTCGGGGGAGACCCAGTACTTC. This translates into CASSLGSGETQYF.

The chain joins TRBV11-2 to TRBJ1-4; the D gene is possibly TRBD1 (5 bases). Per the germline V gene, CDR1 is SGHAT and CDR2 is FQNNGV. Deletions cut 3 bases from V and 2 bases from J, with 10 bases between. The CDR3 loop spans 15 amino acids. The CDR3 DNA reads TGTGCCAGCAGCTTCTGGGCAGGGACTAATGAAAAACTGTTTTTT. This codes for CASSFWAGTNEKLFF.

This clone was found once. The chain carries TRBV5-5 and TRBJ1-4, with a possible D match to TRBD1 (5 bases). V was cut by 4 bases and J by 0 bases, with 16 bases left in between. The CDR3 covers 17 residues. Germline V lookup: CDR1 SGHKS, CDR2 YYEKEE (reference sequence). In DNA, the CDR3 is TGTGCCAGCAGCCCGGAGACAGTGCTCGCAACTAATGAAAAACTGTTTTTT. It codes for CASSPETVLATNEKLFF.

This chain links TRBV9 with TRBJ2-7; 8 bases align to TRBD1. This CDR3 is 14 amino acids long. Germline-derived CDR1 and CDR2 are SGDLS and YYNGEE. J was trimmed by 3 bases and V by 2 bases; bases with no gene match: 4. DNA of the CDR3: TGTGCCAGCAGCGTGACAGGGGTTGGCTACGAGCAGTACTTC. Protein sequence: CASSVTGVGYEQYF.

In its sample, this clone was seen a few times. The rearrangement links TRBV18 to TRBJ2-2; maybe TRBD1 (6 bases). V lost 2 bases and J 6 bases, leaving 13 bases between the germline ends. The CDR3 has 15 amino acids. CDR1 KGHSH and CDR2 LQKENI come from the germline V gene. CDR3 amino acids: CASSPIQGSAGELFF. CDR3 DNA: TGTGCCAGCTCACCAATCCAGGGGAGTGCCGGGGAGCTGTTTTTT. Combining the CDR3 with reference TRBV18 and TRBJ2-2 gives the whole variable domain NAGVMQNPRHLVRRRGQEARLRCSPMKGHSHVYWYRQLPEEGLKFMVYLQKENIIDESGMPKERFSAEFPKEGPSILRIQQVVRGDSAAYFCASSPIQGSAGELFFGEGSRLTVL.

As DNA, the CDR3 is TGTGCCAGCAGTTACTCAGTAGGCACCGGCAACACTGAAGCTTTCTTT. Translated, it gives CASSYSVGTGNTEAFF. The chain joins TRBV6-5 to TRBJ1-1; D is ambiguous. Trimming shortened V by 0 bases and J by 2 bases, and 13 bases separated the two germline ends. The CDR3 covers 16 residues. Germline CDR1 and CDR2: MNHEY and SVGAGI.

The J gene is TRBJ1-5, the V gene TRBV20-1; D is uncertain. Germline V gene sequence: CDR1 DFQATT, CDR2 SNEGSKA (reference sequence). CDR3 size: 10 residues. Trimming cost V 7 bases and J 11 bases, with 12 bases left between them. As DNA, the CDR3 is TGCAGTGTCGCCCGGGAAGCCCAGCATTTT. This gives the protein CSVAREAQHF.

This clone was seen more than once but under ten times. CDR3 sequence (DNA): TGTGCCAGAAGTGATAACAGGGCCCCATCTGGAAACACCATATATTTT. It is translated as CARSDNRAPSGNTIYF. The chain recombines TRBV5-3 with TRBJ1-3; D may be TRBD1 (6 bases). TRBV5-3 falls under the ORF class, with uncertain function. V was shortened by 5 bases and J by 1 base, with 16 bases between the two germline ends. The CDR3 has 16 residues.

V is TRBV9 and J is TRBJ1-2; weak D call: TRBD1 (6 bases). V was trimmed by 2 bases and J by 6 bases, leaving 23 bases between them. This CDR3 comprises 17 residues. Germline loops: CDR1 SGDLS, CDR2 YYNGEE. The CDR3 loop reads CASSVSFQGYKEDGYTF. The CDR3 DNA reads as TGTGCCAGCAGCGTCTCTTTCCAGGGGTATAAGGAGGATGGCTACACCTTC. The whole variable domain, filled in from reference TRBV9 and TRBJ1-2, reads DSGVTQTPKHLITATGQRVTLRCSPRSGDLSVYWYQQSLDQGLQFLIQYYNGEERAKGNILERFSAQQFPDLHSELNLSSLELGDSALYFCASSVSFQGYKEDGYTFGSGTRLTVV.

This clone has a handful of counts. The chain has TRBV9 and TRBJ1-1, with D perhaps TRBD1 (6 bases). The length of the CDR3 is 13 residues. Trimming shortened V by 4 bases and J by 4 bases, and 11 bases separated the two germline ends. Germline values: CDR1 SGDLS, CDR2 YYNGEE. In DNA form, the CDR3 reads TGTGCCAGCAGCTATACAGGGTTCACTGAAGCTTTCTTT. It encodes CASSYTGFTEAFF. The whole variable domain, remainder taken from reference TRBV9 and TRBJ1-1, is DSGVTQTPKHLITATGQRVTLRCSPRSGDLSVYWYQQSLDQGLQFLIQYYNGEERAKGNILERFSAQQFPDLHSELNLSSLELGDSALYFCASSYTGFTEAFFGQGTRLTVV.

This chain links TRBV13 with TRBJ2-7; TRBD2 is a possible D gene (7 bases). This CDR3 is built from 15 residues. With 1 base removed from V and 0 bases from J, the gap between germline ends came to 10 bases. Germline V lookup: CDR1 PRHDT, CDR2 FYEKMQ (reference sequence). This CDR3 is CASSLARGHSYEQYF. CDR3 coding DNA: TGTGCCAGCAGCTTAGCGCGGGGGCACTCCTACGAGCAGTACTTC.

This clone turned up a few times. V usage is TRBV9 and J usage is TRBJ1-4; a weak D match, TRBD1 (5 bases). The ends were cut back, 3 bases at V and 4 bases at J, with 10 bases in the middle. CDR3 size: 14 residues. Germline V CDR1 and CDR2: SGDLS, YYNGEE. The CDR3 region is CASSAPGVNEKLFF. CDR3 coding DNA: TGTGCCAGCAGCGCTCCGGGGGTTAATGAAAAACTGTTTTTT. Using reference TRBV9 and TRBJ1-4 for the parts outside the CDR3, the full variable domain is DSGVTQTPKHLITATGQRVTLRCSPRSGDLSVYWYQQSLDQGLQFLIQYYNGEERAKGNILERFSAQQFPDLHSELNLSSLELGDSALYFCASSAPGVNEKLFFGSGTQLSVL.

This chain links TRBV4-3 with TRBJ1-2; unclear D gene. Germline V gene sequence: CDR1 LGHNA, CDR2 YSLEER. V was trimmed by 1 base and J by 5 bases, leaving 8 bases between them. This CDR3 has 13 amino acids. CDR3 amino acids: CASSQVGLYGYTF. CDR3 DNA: TGCGCCAGCAGCCAAGTGGGCCTGTATGGCTACACCTTC.

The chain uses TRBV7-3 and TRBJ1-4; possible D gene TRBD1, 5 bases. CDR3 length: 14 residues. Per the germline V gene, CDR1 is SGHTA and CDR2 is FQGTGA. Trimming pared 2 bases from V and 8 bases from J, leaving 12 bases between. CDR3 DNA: TGTGCCAGCAGCTTACTAGACAGTCCCGAAAAACTGTTTTTT. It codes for CASSLLDSPEKLFF.

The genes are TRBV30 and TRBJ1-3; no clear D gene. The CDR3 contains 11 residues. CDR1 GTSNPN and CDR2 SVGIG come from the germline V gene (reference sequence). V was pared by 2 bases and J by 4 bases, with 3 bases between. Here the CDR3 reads CAWSLGNTIYF. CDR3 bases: TGTGCCTGGAGTCTAGGAAACACCATATATTTT.